These T cell receptor beta chains were read from a single sample in a study of T cell responses to AZD1222 COVID-19 vaccine. Here immunoSEQ multiplex PCR was the method, and the copy in TCRdb shows in-frame clones only, minus some. The data contain around 87,000 clones, roughly 90% of them singletons. The sequencing here drew on peripheral blood, taken on day 0 of AZD1222 vaccination. All receptors come from an adult in good health. CDR3s include the opening cysteine and the closing phenylalanine or tryptophan. D genes are given only for firm matches. Not every row has a clone size; where given, it reads once, few, many or a size class.

>TRBJ1-2|-|TRBV3-1/TRBV3-2|-
CASSQGPGSNYGYTF
TGTGCCAGCAGCCAAGGCCCAGGTTCAAACTATGGCTACACCTTC
>TRBJ2-7|TRBD1|TRBV6-2/TRBV6-3|-
CASSYSRGGKDF
TGTGCCAGCAGTTACTCCAGAGGGGGCAAGGACTTC
>TRBJ1-4|-|TRBV5-4|once
CASSLGINNEKLFF
TGTGCCAGCAGCCTCGGGATAAACAATGAAAAACTGTTTTTT
>TRBJ2-5|-|TRBV4-3|-
CASSQDLGGRGQETQYF
TGCGCCAGCAGCCAAGATCTCGGTGGGCGGGGCCAAGAGACCCAGTACTTC
>TRBJ1-4|TRBD1|TRBV29-1|-
CSVEKAAGGREKLFF
TGCAGCGTTGAAAAGGCGGCAGGGGGACGGGAAAAACTGTTTTTT
>TRBJ1-5|TRBD1|TRBV2|-
CASRGTGQDMYSNQPQHF
TGTGCCAGCAGGGGGACAGGGCAAGACATGTATAGCAATCAGCCCCAGCATTTT
>TRBJ2-6|-|TRBV19|-
CASSIARYSGANVLTF
TGTGCCAGTAGTATCGCCAGATACTCTGGGGCCAACGTCCTGACTTTC
>TRBJ2-5|TRBD1|TRBV5-1|once
CASSWTGSQETQYF
TGCGCCAGCAGTTGGACAGGCTCCCAAGAGACCCAGTACTTC
>TRBJ1-1|TRBD1|TRBV11-2|-
CASKLSLAGGVGTEAFF
TGTGCCAGCAAGCTTAGTCTGGCAGGGGGCGTAGGGACTGAAGCTTTCTTT
>TRBJ1-5|TRBD1|TRBV3-1/TRBV3-2|-
CASTNQGENQPQHF
TGTGCCAGCACAAACCAGGGGGAAAATCAGCCCCAGCATTTT
>TRBJ2-2|-|TRBV18|-
CASSPFQEGNTGELFF
TGTGCCAGCTCTCCTTTCCAAGAGGGGAACACCGGGGAGCTGTTTTTT
>TRBJ1-4|TRBD1|TRBV15|-
CATSRPPTGTGWEKLFF
TGTGCCACCAGCAGACCACCCACCGGGACAGGGTGGGAAAAACTGTTTTTT
>TRBJ2-5|TRBD1|TRBV2|-
CATTGDQETQYF
TGTGCCACTACAGGGGACCAAGAGACCCAGTACTTC
>TRBJ1-1|-|TRBV4-3|once
CASSQESGATEAFF
TGCGCCAGCAGCCAAGAGTCTGGGGCCACTGAAGCTTTCTTT
>TRBJ1-1|TRBD1|TRBV6-6|-
CASSGTASSGTEAFF
TGTGCCAGCAGTGGGACAGCGTCTTCGGGCACTGAAGCTTTCTTT